This T cell receptor beta chain was recorded in a study of quantifying T cell responses using KT2 cells. Study as a whole: cDNA was made from DNase-treated RNA using alpha and beta constant primers.

A range of KT2-to-PBMC ratios was made using fixed PBMC numbers. This clonotype was seen a few times. An oligo carrying a UMI was ligated to the cDNA 3' end. An equimolar mix of RC1.1 and RC1.2 primed the beta chain across TRBC1 and TRBC2. TCRdb re-called the UMI-ligation and nested PCR reads with MiXCR, one entry per CDR3 protein. This sample has 42,000 or so distinct CDR3 sequences, with about a sixth found just once. Specimen: PBMCs spiked with cells of the T cell clone KT2. The TCR was taken from a human donor.

The CDR3 region is CATSRTGLTSDTGELFF. Here the CDR3 DNA reads TGTGCCACCAGCAGGACAGGACTGACATCGGACACCGGGGAGCTGTTTTTT. The chain employs TRBV15 and TRBJ2-2, with a weak D call TRBD1 (6 bases). The CDR3 runs 17 residues. The V end lost 3 bases, the J end lost 3 bases, and 17 bases lay between the germline ends. CDR1 LNHNV and CDR2 YYDKDF come from the germline V gene (reference sequence).